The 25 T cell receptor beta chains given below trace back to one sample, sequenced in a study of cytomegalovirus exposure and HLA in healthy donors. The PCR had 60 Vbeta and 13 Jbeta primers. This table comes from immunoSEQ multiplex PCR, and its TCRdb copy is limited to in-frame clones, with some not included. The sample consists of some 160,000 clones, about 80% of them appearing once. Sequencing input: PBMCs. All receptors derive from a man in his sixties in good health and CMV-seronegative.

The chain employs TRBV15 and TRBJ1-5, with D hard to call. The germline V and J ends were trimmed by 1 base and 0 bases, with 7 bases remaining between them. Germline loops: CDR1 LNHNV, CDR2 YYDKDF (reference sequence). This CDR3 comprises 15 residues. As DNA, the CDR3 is TGTGCCACCAGCAGAGTTGGCAGTAGCAATCAGCCCCAGCATTTT. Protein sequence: CATSRVGSSNQPQHF.

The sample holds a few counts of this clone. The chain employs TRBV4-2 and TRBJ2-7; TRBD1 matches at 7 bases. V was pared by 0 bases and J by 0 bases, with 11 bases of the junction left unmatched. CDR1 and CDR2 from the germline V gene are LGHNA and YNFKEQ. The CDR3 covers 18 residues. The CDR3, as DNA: TGTGCCAGCAGCCAAGAAGGGGGCTTAGCCGTTAGCTCCTACGAGCAGTACTTC. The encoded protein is CASSQEGGLAVSSYEQYF.

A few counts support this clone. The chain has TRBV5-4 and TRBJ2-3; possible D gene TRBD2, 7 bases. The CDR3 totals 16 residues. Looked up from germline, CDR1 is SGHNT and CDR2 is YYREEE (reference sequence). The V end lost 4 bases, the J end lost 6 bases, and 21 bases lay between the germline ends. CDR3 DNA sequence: TGTGCCAGCAGCCCGGGGGCCCGGGGGGCAAGGGATACGCAGTATTTT. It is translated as CASSPGARGARDTQYF. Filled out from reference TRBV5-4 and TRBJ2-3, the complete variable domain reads ETGVTQSPTHLIKTRGQQVTLRCSSQSGHNTVSWYQQALGQGPQFIFQYYREEENGRGNFPPRFSGLQFPNYSSELNVNALELDDSALYLCASSPGARGARDTQYFGPGTRLTVL.

The CDR3 sequence: CASSVDTNYGYTF. The CDR3 DNA reads as TGTGCCAGCAGCGTAGACACGAACTATGGCTACACCTTC. The V and J genes are TRBV9 and TRBJ1-2; D not resolved. CDR1 and CDR2 from the germline V gene are SGDLS and YYNGEE. The CDR3 has 13 residues. Trimming took 0 bases from V and 2 from J, leaving 5 bases between them.

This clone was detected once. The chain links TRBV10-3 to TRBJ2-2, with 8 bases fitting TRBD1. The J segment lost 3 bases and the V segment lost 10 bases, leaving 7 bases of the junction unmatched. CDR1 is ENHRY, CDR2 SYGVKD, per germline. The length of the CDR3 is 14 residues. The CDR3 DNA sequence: TGTGCCACCAGGACAGGGAGTGACACCGGGGAGCTGTTTTTT. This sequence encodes CATRTGSDTGELFF.

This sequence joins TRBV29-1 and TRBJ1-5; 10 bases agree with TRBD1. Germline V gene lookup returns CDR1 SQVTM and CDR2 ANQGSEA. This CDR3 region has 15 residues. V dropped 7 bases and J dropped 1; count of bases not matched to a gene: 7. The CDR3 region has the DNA TGCAGCGCGGGACAGGGGCGGGGGAGCAATCAGCCCCAGCATTTT. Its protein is CSAGQGRGSNQPQHF.

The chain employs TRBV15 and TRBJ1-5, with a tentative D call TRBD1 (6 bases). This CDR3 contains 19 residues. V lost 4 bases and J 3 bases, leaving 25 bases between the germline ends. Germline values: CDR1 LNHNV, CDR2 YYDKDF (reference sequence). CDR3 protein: CATSTPFRGGARNNQPQHF. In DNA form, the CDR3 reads TGTGCCACCAGCACTCCATTCCGAGGGGGGGCGCGAAACAATCAGCCCCAGCATTTT.

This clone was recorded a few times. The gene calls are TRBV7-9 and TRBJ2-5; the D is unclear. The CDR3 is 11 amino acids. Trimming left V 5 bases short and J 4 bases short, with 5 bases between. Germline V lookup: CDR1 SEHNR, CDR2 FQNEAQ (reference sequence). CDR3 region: CASSTPETQYF. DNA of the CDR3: TGTGCCAGCAGCACTCCAGAGACCCAGTACTTC.

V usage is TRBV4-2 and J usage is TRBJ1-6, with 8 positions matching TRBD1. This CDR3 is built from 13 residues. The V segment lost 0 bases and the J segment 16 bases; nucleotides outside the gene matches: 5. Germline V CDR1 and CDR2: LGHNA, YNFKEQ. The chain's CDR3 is CASSQDPGQALHF. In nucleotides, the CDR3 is TGTGCCAGCAGCCAAGATCCGGGACAGGCTCTCCACTTT.

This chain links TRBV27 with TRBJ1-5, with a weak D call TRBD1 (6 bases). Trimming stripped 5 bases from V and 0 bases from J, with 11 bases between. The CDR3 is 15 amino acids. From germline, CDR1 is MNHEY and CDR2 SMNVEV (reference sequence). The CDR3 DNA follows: TGTGCCAGCAGTACAGGGACGGGTAGCAATCAGCCCCAGCATTTT. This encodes CASSTGTGSNQPQHF.

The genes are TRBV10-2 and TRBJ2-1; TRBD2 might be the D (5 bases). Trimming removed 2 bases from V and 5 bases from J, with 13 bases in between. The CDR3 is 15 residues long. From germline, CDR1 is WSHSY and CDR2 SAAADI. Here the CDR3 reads CASSETRGTHNEQFF. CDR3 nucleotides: TGCGCCAGCAGTGAGACACGGGGAACCCACAATGAGCAGTTCTTC.

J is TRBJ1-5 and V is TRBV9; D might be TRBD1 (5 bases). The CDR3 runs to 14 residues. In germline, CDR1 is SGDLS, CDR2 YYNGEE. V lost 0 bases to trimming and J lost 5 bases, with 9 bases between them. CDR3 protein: CASSVDVGDQPQHF. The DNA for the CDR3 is TGTGCCAGCAGCGTAGACGTAGGGGATCAGCCCCAGCATTTT.

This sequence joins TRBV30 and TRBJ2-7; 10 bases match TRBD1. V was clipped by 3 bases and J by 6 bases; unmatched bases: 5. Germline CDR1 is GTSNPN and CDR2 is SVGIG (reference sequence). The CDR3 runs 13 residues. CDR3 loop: CAWSVGQGFEQYF. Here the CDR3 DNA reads TGTGCCTGGAGCGTGGGACAGGGGTTCGAGCAGTACTTC.

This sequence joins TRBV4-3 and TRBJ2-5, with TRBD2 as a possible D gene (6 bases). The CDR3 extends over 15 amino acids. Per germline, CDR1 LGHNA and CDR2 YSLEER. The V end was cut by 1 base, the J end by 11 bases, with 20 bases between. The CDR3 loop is CASSQGTTMGEEQYF. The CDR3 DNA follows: TGCGCCAGCAGCCAAGGGACTACCATGGGGGAGGAGCAGTACTTC.

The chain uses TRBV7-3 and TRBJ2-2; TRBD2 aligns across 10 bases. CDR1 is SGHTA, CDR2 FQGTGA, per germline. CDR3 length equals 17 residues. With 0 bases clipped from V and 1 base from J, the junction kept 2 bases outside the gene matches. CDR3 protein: CASSLTGLAMNTGELFF. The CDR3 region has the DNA TGTGCCAGCAGCTTAACGGGACTAGCGATGAACACCGGGGAGCTGTTTTTT.

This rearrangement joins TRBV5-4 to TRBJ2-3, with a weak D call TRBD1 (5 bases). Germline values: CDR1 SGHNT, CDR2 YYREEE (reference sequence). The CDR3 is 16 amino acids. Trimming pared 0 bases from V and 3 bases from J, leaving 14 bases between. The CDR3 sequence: CASSLGWQGRTDTQYF. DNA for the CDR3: TGTGCCAGCAGCTTGGGGTGGCAGGGTCGGACAGATACGCAGTATTTT.

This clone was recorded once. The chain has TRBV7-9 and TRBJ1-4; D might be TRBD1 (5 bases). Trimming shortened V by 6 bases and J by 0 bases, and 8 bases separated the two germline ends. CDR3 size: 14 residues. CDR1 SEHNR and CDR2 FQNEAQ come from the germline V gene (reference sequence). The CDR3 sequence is CASSSGATNEKLFF. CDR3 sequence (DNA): TGTGCCAGCAGTTCGGGGGCAACTAATGAAAAACTGTTTTTT.

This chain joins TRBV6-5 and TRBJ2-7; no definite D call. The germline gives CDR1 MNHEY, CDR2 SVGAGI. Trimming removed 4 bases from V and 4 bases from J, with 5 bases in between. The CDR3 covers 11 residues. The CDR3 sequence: CASSSVYEQYF. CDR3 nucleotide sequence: TGTGCCAGCAGTTCTGTTTACGAGCAGTACTTC.

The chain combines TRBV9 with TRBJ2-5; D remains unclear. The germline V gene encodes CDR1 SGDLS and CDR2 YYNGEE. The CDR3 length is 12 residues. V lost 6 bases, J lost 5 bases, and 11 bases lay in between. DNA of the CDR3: TGTGCCAGCACCCTAGATGGGGAGACCCAGTACTTC. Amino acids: CASTLDGETQYF. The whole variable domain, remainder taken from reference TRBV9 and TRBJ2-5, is DSGVTQTPKHLITATGQRVTLRCSPRSGDLSVYWYQQSLDQGLQFLIQYYNGEERAKGNILERFSAQQFPDLHSELNLSSLELGDSALYFCASTLDGETQYFGPGTRLLVL.

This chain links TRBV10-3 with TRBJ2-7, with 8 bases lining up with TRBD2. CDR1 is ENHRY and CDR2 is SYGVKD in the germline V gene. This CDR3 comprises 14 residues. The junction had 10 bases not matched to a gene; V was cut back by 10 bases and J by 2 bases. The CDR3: CASSVLADTYEQYF. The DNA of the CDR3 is TGTGCCAGCAGCGTACTAGCGGACACCTACGAGCAGTACTTC.

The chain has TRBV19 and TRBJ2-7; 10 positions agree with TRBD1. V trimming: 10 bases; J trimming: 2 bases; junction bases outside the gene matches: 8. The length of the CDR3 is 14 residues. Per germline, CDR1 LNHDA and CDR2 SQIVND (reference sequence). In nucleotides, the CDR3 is TGTGCCACTCAGCCGGGACAGGGGCCCTACGAGCAGTACTTC. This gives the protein CATQPGQGPYEQYF.

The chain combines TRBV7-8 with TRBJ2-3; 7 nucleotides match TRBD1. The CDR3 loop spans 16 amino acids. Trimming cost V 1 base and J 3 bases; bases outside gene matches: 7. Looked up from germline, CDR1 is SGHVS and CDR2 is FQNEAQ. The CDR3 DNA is TGTGCCAGCAGCTTAGTTGCGGGCAGGGGGACAGATACGCAGTATTTT. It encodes CASSLVAGRGTDTQYF.

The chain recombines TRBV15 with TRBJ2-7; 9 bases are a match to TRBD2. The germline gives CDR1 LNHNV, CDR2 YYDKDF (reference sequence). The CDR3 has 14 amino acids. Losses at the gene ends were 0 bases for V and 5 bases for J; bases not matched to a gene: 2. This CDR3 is CATSRDRLADEQYF. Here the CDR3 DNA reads TGTGCCACCAGCAGAGATAGACTAGCGGACGAGCAGTACTTC.

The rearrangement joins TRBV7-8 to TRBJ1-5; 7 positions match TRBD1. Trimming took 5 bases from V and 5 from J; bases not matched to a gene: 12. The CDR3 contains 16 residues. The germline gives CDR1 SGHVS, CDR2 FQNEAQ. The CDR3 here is CASSPRRGTADQPQHF. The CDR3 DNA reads TGTGCCAGCAGCCCCCGAAGGGGGACAGCCGATCAGCCCCAGCATTTT.

The CDR3 protein is CASSLDASGSVYEQYF. CDR3 coding DNA: TGTGCCAGCAGCTTAGATGCAAGCGGGAGTGTGTACGAGCAGTACTTC. This sequence joins TRBV11-2 and TRBJ2-7; 8 bases match TRBD2. The ends lost 0 bases at V and 4 bases at J; junction bases unmatched: 8. CDR1 is SGHAT and CDR2 is FQNNGV in the germline V gene. This CDR3 spans 16 amino acids.